These 30 T cell receptor beta chains were sequenced from one sample in a study of PD-1 and CTLA-4 blockade in melanoma. Produced via immunoSEQ multiplex PCR; TCRdb's table is partial and in-frame only. The sample yields approximately 17,000 clones, 65% to 85% seen once. The sequencing here drew on CD8+ T cells from peripheral blood, taken before anti-PD-1 treatment. All receptors come from a human donor with melanoma.

This clone has more than one count but fewer than ten. The chain links TRBV12-3 or TRBV12-4 to TRBJ2-3; D is unresolved. The V gene lost 5 bases and the J gene lost 4 bases, with 10 bases spanning the gap. The CDR3 runs 13 residues. The CDR3 DNA follows: TGTGCCAGCAGTCCTCAACACCCAGATACGCAGTATTTT. It yields the protein CASSPQHPDTQYF.

This clone was recorded a few times. The V and J genes are TRBV5-1 and TRBJ2-3; D is uncertain. The CDR3 covers 15 residues. CDR1 is SGHRS and CDR2 is YFSETQ in the germline V gene. The V gene lost 0 bases and the J gene lost 2 bases, with 10 bases spanning the gap. The CDR3, as DNA: TGCGCCAGCAGCTTGGTTGGACGGTTCACAGATACGCAGTATTTT. This encodes CASSLVGRFTDTQYF.

The V call is TRBV2, the J call TRBJ2-3; the match to TRBD1 covers 7 bases. The CDR3 extends over 12 amino acids. Germline loops: CDR1 SNHLY, CDR2 FYNNEI. CDR3 protein: CVLGQATDTQYF. The CDR3 DNA reads TGTGTCCTAGGACAGGCGACAGATACGCAGTATTTT.

This chain connects TRBV21-1 to TRBJ2-7; no check of the table's D call, TRBD2, against the DNA was made. TRBV21-1 is a pseudogene locus. This CDR3 is 15 amino acids long. The DNA for the CDR3 is TGTGCCAGCAGCAAAGTTCAGCGGCTATCTGCCGAGCAGTACTTC. It codes for CASSKVQRLSAEQYF.

In its sample, this clone was seen a few times. The chain recombines TRBV6-6 with TRBJ1-1; the D is unclear. Deletions cut 5 bases from V and 5 bases from J, with 18 bases between. CDR1 MNHNY and CDR2 SVGAGI come from the germline V gene (reference sequence). CDR3 size: 15 residues. The CDR3 region has the DNA TGTGCCAGCAGTCAACCCCGAGGCGCGCCGACTGAAGCTTTCTTT. Translation gives CASSQPRGAPTEAFF.

The chain has TRBV9 and TRBJ1-1, with D unclear. In germline, CDR1 is SGDLS, CDR2 YYNGEE. The ends were cut back, 4 bases at V and 1 base at J, with 8 bases in the middle. CDR3 size: 13 residues. CDR3 amino acids: CASSPRGNTEAFF. CDR3 nucleotide sequence: TGTGCCAGCAGCCCGCGGGGGAACACTGAAGCTTTCTTT.

The rearrangement links TRBV10-3 to TRBJ2-1, with 13 nucleotides matching TRBD2. The CDR3 runs to 16 residues. V was pared by 1 base and J by 8 bases, with 5 bases of the junction left unmatched. The germline gives CDR1 ENHRY, CDR2 SYGVKD. The CDR3 region is CAISEWTSGSEDEQFF. CDR3 nucleotides: TGTGCCATCAGTGAGTGGACTAGCGGGAGTGAGGATGAGCAGTTCTTC.

Written as DNA, the CDR3 is TGCGCCAGCTTACAGGGGGAAAAACTGTTTTTT. Translation gives CASLQGEKLFF. The chain carries TRBV4-1 and TRBJ1-4; 7 bases align to TRBD1. The trim removed 8 bases at V and 8 bases at J, leaving 2 bases unmatched. The CDR3 is made up of 11 amino acids. Germline CDR1 is MGHRA and CDR2 is YSYEKL.

This chain joins TRBV7-6 and TRBJ2-2; 9 bases are shared with TRBD1. Germline values: CDR1 SGHVS, CDR2 FNYEAQ. The CDR3 extends over 18 amino acids. V lost 5 bases to trimming and J lost 3 bases; unmatched junction nucleotides: 13. DNA of the CDR3: TGTGCCAGCAGCACTCTCCGGGACAGGGACACCTACACCGGGGAGCTGTTTTTT. Amino acid sequence: CASSTLRDRDTYTGELFF.

This chain joins TRBV7-9 and TRBJ1-3; perhaps TRBD1 as D (5 bases). CDR1 and CDR2 from the germline V gene are SEHNR and FQNEAQ (reference sequence). V gave up 5 bases and J gave up 0 bases, with 8 bases separating them. The CDR3 runs 14 residues. CDR3 loop: CASSGHVSGNTIYF. For the CDR3, the DNA is TGTGCCAGCAGCGGACACGTCTCTGGAAACACCATATATTTT. Based on the CDR3 plus reference TRBV7-9 and TRBJ1-3, the full variable domain is DTGVSQNPRHKITKRGQNVTFRCDPISEHNRLYWYRQTLGQGPEFLTYFQNEAQLEKSRLLSDRFSAERPKGSFSTLEIQRTEQGDSAMYLCASSGHVSGNTIYFGEGSWLTVV.

DNA of the CDR3: TGTGCCAGCAGCCCGACTAGCGGGAGGATAGGTGAGCAGTTCTTC. It yields the protein CASSPTSGRIGEQFF. J is TRBJ2-1 and V is TRBV5-5; TRBD2 matches at 13 bases. V shed 4 bases and J 9 bases; nucleotides not matched to a gene: 7. The CDR3 sequence is 15 residues long. Germline CDR1 SGHKS, CDR2 YYEKEE (reference sequence).

This chain links TRBV13 with TRBJ2-3, with D tentatively TRBD2 (5 bases). The CDR3 is made up of 16 amino acids. Germline V gives CDR1 PRHDT, CDR2 FYEKMQ (reference sequence). V was cut by 6 bases and J by 4 bases, with 20 bases left in between. The CDR3 is CASRKLAGPEADTQYF. The CDR3 nucleotides are TGTGCCAGCAGGAAGCTTGCAGGACCGGAGGCAGATACGCAGTATTTT.

The gene calls are TRBV6-4 and TRBJ2-1; no clear D gene. The length of the CDR3 is 15 residues. Trimming removed 0 bases from V and 2 bases from J, with 8 bases in between. Per the germline V gene, CDR1 is MRHNA and CDR2 is SNTAGT. In DNA, the CDR3 is TGTGCCAGCAGTGACTCGTCAAATCCCTACAATGAGCAGTTCTTC. Its translation: CASSDSSNPYNEQFF.

The chain joins TRBV19 to TRBJ2-1; 9 nucleotides align to TRBD1. Per the germline V gene, CDR1 is LNHDA and CDR2 is SQIVND (reference sequence). This CDR3 comprises 15 residues. The V and J ends lost 5 bases and 7 bases, in that order; junction bases with no gene match: 9. In DNA, the CDR3 is TGTGCCAGTAGTGCGACCCCCGGGACAGGGAATGAGCAGTTCTTC. This translates into CASSATPGTGNEQFF.

The chain recombines TRBV10-3 with TRBJ2-2, with 10 bases matching TRBD1. The CDR3 sequence is 18 residues long. In germline, CDR1 is ENHRY, CDR2 SYGVKD. The V and J ends lost 0 bases and 5 bases, in that order; junction bases with no gene match: 9. For the CDR3, the DNA is TGTGCCATCAGTGAGTCAGAACCGGGACAGGGGTTTACCGGGGAGCTGTTTTTT. Translation gives CAISESEPGQGFTGELFF.

The chain is built from TRBV4-1 and TRBJ2-1; weak D call: TRBD2 (5 bases). The germline CDR1 and CDR2 sequences are MGHRA and YSYEKL. The CDR3 is 17 amino acids. Trimming pared 2 bases from V and 6 bases from J, leaving 20 bases between. The CDR3 DNA sequence: TGCGCCAGCAGCCAAAAAGCCCGGGAACCGCTGTTCAATGAGCAGTTCTTC. Its translation is CASSQKAREPLFNEQFF.

V gene TRBV4-1 combines with J gene TRBJ1-2, with D maybe TRBD1 (5 bases). The CDR3 has 13 amino acids. The germline V gene encodes CDR1 MGHRA and CDR2 YSYEKL. The V gene lost 4 bases and the J gene lost 8 bases, with 14 bases spanning the gap. CDR3 in DNA: TGCGCCAGCAGCCTCCTAGGGGCGCAAGGCTACACCTTC. As protein: CASSLLGAQGYTF.

The CDR3 nucleotides read TGTGCCAGCAGCACCGGCGAGGGGGAGACTGAAGCTTTCTTT. Translation gives CASSTGEGETEAFF. This chain connects TRBV9 to TRBJ1-1; TRBD1 is a possible D gene (6 bases). Germline CDR1 SGDLS, CDR2 YYNGEE. V was clipped by 4 bases and J by 5 bases, with 15 bases between them. The length of the CDR3 is 14 residues.

V is TRBV9 and J is TRBJ2-1, with 9 bases aligning to TRBD2. This CDR3 region has 18 residues. Germline-derived CDR1 and CDR2 are SGDLS and YYNGEE. Trimming at V came to 3 bases and at J to 10 bases, leaving 20 bases not matched to a gene. The CDR3 reads CASSEPLRGGGAVGEQFF. As DNA, the CDR3 is TGTGCCAGCAGCGAGCCCCTTCGGGGCGGGGGGGCCGTAGGGGAGCAGTTCTTC. The full variable domain, with the rest looked up from reference TRBV9 and TRBJ2-1, is DSGVTQTPKHLITATGQRVTLRCSPRSGDLSVYWYQQSLDQGLQFLIQYYNGEERAKGNILERFSAQQFPDLHSELNLSSLELGDSALYFCASSEPLRGGGAVGEQFFGPGTRLTVL.

A single count supports this clone. The chain joins TRBV14 to TRBJ1-4; D is unclear. CDR3 length: 17 amino acids. CDR1 and CDR2 (germline): SGHDN, FVKESK. V was trimmed by 2 bases and J by 5 bases, leaving 18 bases between them. CDR3 bases: TGTGCCAGCAGCCAATACTCCGACACCCTAAGAAATGAAAAACTGTTTTTT. Translating gives CASSQYSDTLRNEKLFF. Based on the CDR3 plus reference TRBV14 and TRBJ1-4, the full variable domain is EAGVTQFPSHSVIEKGQTVTLRCDPISGHDNLYWYRRVMGKEIKFLLHFVKESKQDESGMPNNRFLAERTGGTYSTLKVQPAELEDSGVYFCASSQYSDTLRNEKLFFGSGTQLSVL.

This rearrangement joins TRBV11-2 to TRBJ2-3; D gene uncertain. Between the trimmed V and J ends, which lost 4 bases and 0 bases, there was a span of 5 bases. CDR3 size: 13 residues. Germline V gives CDR1 SGHAT, CDR2 FQNNGV. DNA for the CDR3: TGTGCCAGCAGCTGGGCCAGCACAGATACGCAGTATTTT. It codes for CASSWASTDTQYF.

V is TRBV27 and J is TRBJ1-2, with no clear D. Deletions cut 4 bases from V and 3 bases from J, with 6 bases between. In germline, CDR1 is MNHEY, CDR2 SMNVEV (reference sequence). This CDR3 is 12 amino acids long. The CDR3 region has the DNA TGTGCCAGCAGTTCTGGGGACTATGGCTACACCTTC. It yields the protein CASSSGDYGYTF.

CDR3 nucleotides: TGTGCCAGCAGCGCTTTCTCCTACAATGAGCAGTTCTTC. This gives the protein CASSAFSYNEQFF. The V and J genes are TRBV9 and TRBJ2-1, with D hard to call. This CDR3 region has 13 residues. V was trimmed by 3 bases and J by 0 bases, leaving 4 bases between them. The germline CDR1 and CDR2 sequences are SGDLS and YYNGEE. Looking up the rest from reference TRBV9 and TRBJ2-1 gives the full variable domain: DSGVTQTPKHLITATGQRVTLRCSPRSGDLSVYWYQQSLDQGLQFLIQYYNGEERAKGNILERFSAQQFPDLHSELNLSSLELGDSALYFCASSAFSYNEQFFGPGTRLTVL.

The gene calls are TRBV11-2 and TRBJ1-5, with unresolved D. V was shortened by 1 base and J by 5 bases, with 15 bases between the two germline ends. This CDR3 is built from 16 residues. Germline CDR1 is SGHAT and CDR2 is FQNNGV. DNA of the CDR3: TGTGCCAGCAGCTTAGGAAGCAGAGGTCGAGATCAGCCCCAGCATTTT. As protein: CASSLGSRGRDQPQHF.

This chain joins TRBV6-5 and TRBJ2-7; D possibly uses TRBD1 or TRBD2 (5 bases each). Germline lookup yields CDR1 MNHEY and CDR2 SVGAGI. V dropped 8 bases and J dropped 2 bases, with 7 bases sitting between them. The CDR3 length is 11 residues. The CDR3 nucleotides are TGTGCCAGCGGGGACCCCTACGAGCAGTACTTC. This translates into CASGDPYEQYF.

Only a few counts were recorded for this clone. In DNA, the CDR3 is TGTGCCAGCAGCGTAAGCAGGGCGAACACTGAAGCTTTCTTT. Encoded protein: CASSVSRANTEAFF. The rearrangement joins TRBV9 to TRBJ1-1; weak D call: TRBD1 (5 bases). Germline loops: CDR1 SGDLS, CDR2 YYNGEE. The V end lost 1 base, the J end lost 1 base, and 8 bases lay between the germline ends. This CDR3 comprises 14 residues. Full variable domain (missing parts from reference TRBV9 and TRBJ1-1): DSGVTQTPKHLITATGQRVTLRCSPRSGDLSVYWYQQSLDQGLQFLIQYYNGEERAKGNILERFSAQQFPDLHSELNLSSLELGDSALYFCASSVSRANTEAFFGQGTRLTVV.

This chain connects TRBV25-1 to TRBJ1-2; possibly TRBD1 for D (5 bases). The CDR3 has 16 amino acids. Looked up from germline, CDR1 is MGHDK and CDR2 is SYGVNS. V was clipped by 1 base and J by 1 base, with 13 bases between them. CDR3 sequence (DNA): TGTGCCAGCAGTGAATTAACCGGGACGGATAACTATGGCTACACCTTC. It codes for CASSELTGTDNYGYTF.

In this sample, this clone turned up a few times. The V and J genes are TRBV4-1 and TRBJ1-2; D ambiguous. Per the germline V gene, CDR1 is MGHRA and CDR2 is YSYEKL. The ends were cut back, 2 bases at V and 6 bases at J, with 10 bases in the middle. This CDR3 comprises 13 residues. This chain's CDR3 is CASSQRAGDGYTF. The CDR3 nucleotides are TGCGCCAGCAGCCAACGGGCCGGGGATGGCTACACCTTC.

This rearrangement joins TRBV11-2 to TRBJ1-1; the match to TRBD1 covers 8 bases. V shed 4 bases and J 4 bases; nucleotides not matched to a gene: 17. Germline assignment: CDR1 SGHAT and CDR2 FQNNGV. The CDR3 contains 18 residues. The CDR3 DNA sequence: TGTGCCAGCAGCTGGCTCGGACAGGGTCCCTCCTTTTCCACTGAAGCTTTCTTT. Protein sequence: CASSWLGQGPSFSTEAFF.

This clone has a handful of counts. V usage is TRBV7-6 and J usage is TRBJ1-5; D is ambiguous. Germline V gives CDR1 SGHVS, CDR2 FNYEAQ. The germline V and J ends were trimmed by 1 base and 1 base, with 8 bases remaining between them. CDR3 length: 15 residues. The CDR3, as DNA: TGTGCCAGCAGCTTAGAGGCGACCAGCAATCAGCCCCAGCATTTT. It yields the protein CASSLEATSNQPQHF. Together with reference TRBV7-6 and TRBJ1-5, the CDR3 gives the full variable domain: GAGVSQSPRYKVTKRGQDVALRCDPISGHVSLYWYRQALGQGPEFLTYFNYEAQQDKSGLPNDRFSAERPEGSISTLTIQRTEQRDSAMYRCASSLEATSNQPQHFGDGTRLSIL.